Following are 14 T cell receptor beta chains from one sample sequenced in a study of blood T cell repertoires in COVID-19. Profiled with immunoSEQ multiplex PCR; TCRdb holds only in-frame clones, not every one. The sample contains 200,000 or so clones, around 86% of which appear only once. Sequenced: peripheral blood. The receptors originated from a man in his sixties with acute or convalescent COVID-19.

V and J are TRBV30 and TRBJ2-1; the match to TRBD1 covers 9 bases. The V segment lost 5 bases and the J segment 1 base; nucleotides outside the gene matches: 6. In germline, CDR1 is GTSNPN, CDR2 SVGIG (reference sequence). The CDR3 spans 15 residues. CDR3 bases: TGTGCCTGGTATCACAGGGGGCGATCCTACAATGAGCAGTTCTTC. This gives the protein CAWYHRGRSYNEQFF.

The genes are TRBV6-5 and TRBJ2-6; tentative D call: TRBD2 (6 bases). Germline assignment: CDR1 MNHEY and CDR2 SVGAGI. This CDR3 spans 15 amino acids. V lost 2 bases to trimming and J lost 2 bases, with 7 bases between them. CDR3: CASSYGGTGANVLTF. The CDR3 nucleotides are TGTGCCAGCAGTTACGGGGGGACTGGGGCCAACGTCCTGACTTTC.

V gene TRBV6-2 or TRBV6-3 combines with J gene TRBJ2-4, with 8 bases identical to TRBD2. The CDR3 consists of 17 residues. Germline CDR1 and CDR2: MNHEY and SVGEGT. Losses at the gene ends were 4 bases for V and 0 bases for J; bases not matched to a gene: 8. The CDR3 DNA sequence: TGTGCCAGCAGTTCTCGGGGGGGGATTCTAGCCAAAAACATTCAGTACTTC. Residues: CASSSRGGILAKNIQYF.

This clone came up once. The CDR3 loop is CASSRTITSSTDTQYF. The CDR3 DNA reads TGTGCCAGCAGCCGGACAATCACCTCTAGCACAGATACGCAGTATTTT. V and J are TRBV14 and TRBJ2-3; maybe TRBD1 (5 bases). Germline CDR1 is SGHDN and CDR2 is FVKESK. Trimming removed 4 bases from V and 0 bases from J, with 14 bases in between. CDR3 length: 16 residues.

This clone has a single count. V is TRBV7-3 and J is TRBJ2-7; 10 nucleotides match TRBD1. The CDR3 consists of 17 residues. Per the germline V gene, CDR1 is SGHTA and CDR2 is FQGTGA. The V segment lost 5 bases and the J segment 6 bases; nucleotides outside the gene matches: 16. CDR3 sequence (DNA): TGTGCCAGCAGCCCTGGCCCCCGGGACAGGGGACCACGCGAGCAGTACTTC. It is translated as CASSPGPRDRGPREQYF.

The rearrangement joins TRBV6-5 to TRBJ1-2; 8 nucleotides align to TRBD1. With V trimmed by 7 bases and J by 6 bases, 10 bases remained unmatched. Germline V gene data show CDR1 as MNHEY and CDR2 as SVGAGI. CDR3 length: 14 amino acids. The CDR3 reads CASTWGTGGNGYTF. The CDR3 nucleotides are TGTGCCAGCACCTGGGGGACAGGAGGAAATGGCTACACCTTC.

The V gene is TRBV27, the J gene TRBJ2-3; 10 nucleotides agree with TRBD2. Germline CDR1 and CDR2: MNHEY and SMNVEV (reference sequence). V lost 0 bases to trimming and J lost 6 bases; unmatched junction nucleotides: 9. This CDR3 is built from 17 residues. The CDR3 sequence: CASSLSPTSGVKDTQYF. The CDR3 DNA follows: TGTGCCAGCAGTTTATCCCCCACTAGCGGGGTAAAGGATACGCAGTATTTT.

The chain joins TRBV9 to TRBJ1-6, with a weak D call TRBD1 (5 bases). Looked up from germline, CDR1 is SGDLS and CDR2 is YYNGEE. This CDR3 contains 17 residues. The ends were cut back, 3 bases at V and 0 bases at J, with 13 bases in the middle. The CDR3 DNA is TGTGCCAGCAGCGGCCACAGGAGCCTCTCCTATAATTCACCCCTCCACTTT. Protein product: CASSGHRSLSYNSPLHF.

The V call is TRBV28, the J call TRBJ2-7; TRBD2 matches 11 bases. The junction had 5 bases not matched to a gene; V was cut back by 6 bases and J by 1 base. Germline V lookup: CDR1 MDHEN, CDR2 SYDVKM. The CDR3 spans 15 residues. The CDR3 loop is CASSPASGGSYEQYF. CDR3 sequence (DNA): TGTGCCAGCAGCCCGGCTAGCGGGGGGTCCTACGAGCAGTACTTC.

The chain uses TRBV16 and TRBJ1-2, with D tentatively TRBD1 (6 bases). The CDR3 spans 14 residues. The ends were cut back, 4 bases at V and 6 bases at J, with 15 bases in the middle. CDR1 and CDR2 (germline): KGHSY, FQNENV. The CDR3 nucleotides read TGTGCCAGCAGCCTTCCTCAGGGGATGGATGGCTACACCTTC. Residues: CASSLPQGMDGYTF.

This clone was detected only once. V and J are TRBV6-2 or TRBV6-3 and TRBJ1-5; D is ambiguous. The germline V and J ends were trimmed by 3 bases and 0 bases, with 18 bases remaining between them. Germline-derived CDR1 and CDR2 are MNHEY and SVGEGT. The CDR3 sequence is 18 residues long. The CDR3 sequence is CASSYSPAKLNSNQPQHF. The CDR3 coding sequence is TGTGCCAGCAGTTATAGCCCAGCGAAGCTTAATAGCAATCAGCCCCAGCATTTT.

This clone was seen more than once but under ten times. The V call is TRBV28, the J call TRBJ2-3; D gene uncertain. The CDR3 sequence is 14 residues long. The V gene lost 3 bases and the J gene lost 1 base, with 8 bases spanning the gap. The germline V gene encodes CDR1 MDHEN and CDR2 SYDVKM. Here the CDR3 reads CASSFLSGTDTQYF. The CDR3 region has the DNA TGTGCCAGCAGTTTCCTCAGCGGCACAGATACGCAGTATTTT.

The J gene is TRBJ2-2, the V gene TRBV6-2 or TRBV6-3; the D is unclear. Germline CDR1 and CDR2: MNHEY and SVGEGT. Trimming stripped 2 bases from V and 3 bases from J, with 19 bases between. This CDR3 region has 18 residues. The CDR3 loop is CASSYTLRFAVYTGELFF. The CDR3 nucleotides read TGTGCCAGCAGTTACACGCTGAGGTTCGCGGTTTACACCGGGGAGCTGTTTTTT.

The chain has TRBV27 and TRBJ1-1, with TRBD1 as a possible D gene (6 bases). The CDR3 is made up of 14 amino acids. The V end was cut by 7 bases, the J end by 4 bases, with 16 bases between. Germline V gene lookup returns CDR1 MNHEY and CDR2 SMNVEV (reference sequence). CDR3 sequence reads: CASKSRGVGTEAFF. The CDR3 DNA reads TGTGCCAGCAAATCCAGGGGAGTGGGCACTGAAGCTTTCTTT.